One and the same sample provided the 18 T cell receptor beta chains below, sequenced in a study of CD8 T cells in Susac syndrome. Random hexamers were used to reverse transcribe the RNA input (roughly 0.5 to 1 ug). Via MiXCR, TCRdb re-called the immunoSEQ multiplex PCR reads, giving one row per CDR3 protein. The profile shows more than 70,000 distinct CDR3 sequences, about 91% of them singletons. The sample consisted of CD8+ T cells from PBMCs. The source is a human donor with multiple sclerosis.

The chain carries TRBV9 and TRBJ2-1; 11 nucleotides align to TRBD2. Germline V gene data show CDR1 as SGDLS and CDR2 as YYNGEE. Trimming cost V 4 bases and J 2 bases; bases outside gene matches: 2. CDR3 size: 15 residues. As DNA, the CDR3 is TGTGCCAGCAGCTATAGCGGGAGGGCCTACAATGAGCAGTTCTTC. Its protein is CASSYSGRAYNEQFF.

This clonotype appeared once. This rearrangement joins TRBV3-1 to TRBJ2-1; TRBD1 matches at 11 bases. The V gene end was trimmed by 4 bases and the J gene end by 7 bases; junction bases not matched to a gene: 6. The CDR3 sequence is 15 residues long. The germline gives CDR1 LGHDT, CDR2 YNNKEL (reference sequence). Here the CDR3 reads CASSPLDRGLNEQFF. The CDR3 DNA is TGTGCCAGCAGCCCGTTGGACAGGGGGCTTAATGAGCAGTTCTTC.

The chain has TRBV4-3 and TRBJ2-7; D may correspond to TRBD1 or TRBD2 (5 bases each). The CDR3 spans 17 residues. Germline V gene sequence: CDR1 LGHNA, CDR2 YSLEER. V was shortened by 2 bases and J by 1 base, with 18 bases between the two germline ends. The CDR3 is CASSQSTTEGFSYEQYF. The CDR3 coding sequence is TGCGCCAGCAGCCAATCTACGACTGAGGGGTTTTCCTACGAGCAGTACTTC.

V gene TRBV7-8 combines with J gene TRBJ1-2, with D uncertain. V was shortened by 8 bases and J by 7 bases, with 5 bases between the two germline ends. The CDR3 totals 9 residues. Germline CDR1 is SGHVS and CDR2 is FQNEAQ. CDR3 residues: CASLAGYTF. DNA for the CDR3: TGTGCCAGCCTCGCTGGCTACACCTTC.

The count of this clonotype is one. J is TRBJ1-3 and V is TRBV5-1; D not resolved. V dropped 2 bases and J dropped 0 bases, with 9 bases sitting between them. This CDR3 is 15 amino acids long. Germline CDR1 and CDR2: SGHRS and YFSETQ. This CDR3 reads CASSLEGTSGNTIYF. The CDR3 DNA reads as TGCGCCAGCAGCTTAGAGGGAACCTCTGGAAACACCATATATTTT.

The CDR3: CASRSLGEDGYTF. The DNA for the CDR3 is TGTGCCAGCAGGTCCCTTGGGGAAGACGGCTACACCTTC. The chain carries TRBV7-2 and TRBJ1-2, with D unresolved. The germline gives CDR1 SGHTA, CDR2 FQGNSA. The length of the CDR3 is 13 residues. V lost 6 bases and J lost 8, with 16 bases in between.

The chain joins TRBV19 to TRBJ1-1, with D maybe TRBD1 (5 bases). This CDR3 comprises 14 residues. The germline V and J ends were trimmed by 6 bases and 4 bases, with 15 bases remaining between them. Germline CDR1 LNHDA, CDR2 SQIVND (reference sequence). The CDR3 DNA reads TGTGCCAGTAGGCCTGGGGGAGGAGGCACTGAAGCTTTCTTT. Translating gives CASRPGGGGTEAFF. Complete variable domain (other parts from reference TRBV19 and TRBJ1-1): DGGITQSPKYLFRKEGQNVTLSCEQNLNHDAMYWYRQDPGQGLRLIYYSQIVNDFQKGDIAEGYSVSREKKESFPLTVTSAQKNPTAFYLCASRPGGGGTEAFFGQGTRLTVV.

The CDR3 here is CASSQKTGSNSPLHF. CDR3 DNA: TGCGCCAGCAGCCAGAAGACAGGGTCCAATTCACCCCTCCACTTT. The rearrangement links TRBV4-1 to TRBJ1-6, with 7 bases identical to TRBD1. The CDR3 length is 15 residues. Trimming removed 3 bases from V and 7 bases from J; junction bases left unmatched: 6. Germline CDR1 and CDR2: MGHRA and YSYEKL.

V gene TRBV7-2 combines with J gene TRBJ2-7; D unclear. This CDR3 is built from 15 residues. V was clipped by 1 base and J by 0 bases, with 10 bases between them. Looked up from germline, CDR1 is SGHTA and CDR2 is FQGNSA. This CDR3 reads CASSLVSGSSYEQYF. CDR3 sequence (DNA): TGTGCCAGCAGCTTAGTTTCGGGTAGCTCCTACGAGCAGTACTTC. The variable domain in full, completed from reference TRBV7-2 and TRBJ2-7, reads GAGVSQSPSNKVTEKGKDVELRCDPISGHTALYWYRQSLGQGLEFLIYFQGNSAPDKSGLPSDRFSAERTGGSVSTLTIQRTQQEDSAVYLCASSLVSGSSYEQYFGPGTRLTVT.

This clonotype was seen a single time. The chain links TRBV9 to TRBJ1-5; unclear D gene. The V gene lost 0 bases and the J gene lost 9 bases, with 10 bases spanning the gap. CDR3 length equals 13 residues. Germline CDR1 SGDLS, CDR2 YYNGEE. Here the CDR3 DNA reads TGTGCCAGCAGCGTAGAAATCAGTGGGCCCCAGCATTTT. As protein: CASSVEISGPQHF.

The chain joins TRBV5-1 to TRBJ1-2; D remains unclear. This CDR3 contains 15 residues. Trimming cost V 0 bases and J 3 bases, with 12 bases left between them. CDR1 is SGHRS, CDR2 YFSETQ, per germline. The CDR3 sequence: CASSLDGGSHYGYTF. CDR3 in DNA: TGCGCCAGCAGCTTGGACGGAGGATCTCACTATGGCTACACCTTC.

This chain uses TRBV6-1 with TRBJ1-1; tentative D call: TRBD1 (5 bases). Germline V gene sequence: CDR1 MNHNS, CDR2 SASEGT. Trimming pared 7 bases from V and 5 bases from J, leaving 8 bases between. The CDR3 totals 11 residues. The CDR3 reads CASKQATEAFF. CDR3 sequence (DNA): TGTGCCAGCAAACAGGCGACTGAAGCTTTCTTT.

The chain is built from TRBV3-1 and TRBJ2-1, with a weak D call TRBD1 (8 bases). Trimming pared 4 bases from V and 10 bases from J, leaving 23 bases between. Per the germline V gene, CDR1 is LGHDT and CDR2 is YNNKEL (reference sequence). CDR3 length: 16 amino acids. In nucleotides, the CDR3 is TGTGCCAGCAGCCCCCACAGGGGGGGAGGGCCAGAGGAGCAGTTCTTC. Its translation: CASSPHRGGGPEEQFF.

J is TRBJ2-1 and V is TRBV18; 7 nucleotides agree with TRBD2. This CDR3 spans 15 amino acids. The V and J ends lost 2 bases and 7 bases, in that order; junction bases with no gene match: 8. The germline gives CDR1 KGHSH, CDR2 LQKENI. The CDR3 DNA follows: TGTGCCAGCTCACCAGGGGGGAGGGCCAGGAATGAGCAGTTCTTC. Protein: CASSPGGRARNEQFF.

The chain has TRBV2 and TRBJ2-5; the match to TRBD1 covers 9 bases. The CDR3 covers 17 residues. Germline CDR1 SNHLY, CDR2 FYNNEI. Losses at the gene ends were 6 bases for V and 4 bases for J; bases not matched to a gene: 15. CDR3 in amino acids: CASSVPTNTGGLETQYF. CDR3 sequence (DNA): TGTGCCAGCAGCGTACCTACTAACACAGGGGGCCTAGAGACCCAGTACTTC.

V gene TRBV7-9 combines with J gene TRBJ2-1, with 7 nucleotides matching TRBD1. The germline CDR1 and CDR2 sequences are SEHNR and FQNEAQ (reference sequence). The CDR3 loop spans 14 amino acids. Losses at the gene ends were 5 bases for V and 10 bases for J; bases not matched to a gene: 11. DNA of the CDR3: TGTGCCAGCAGCCGACAGGGCCTCGGACGAGAGCAGTTCTTC. Its translation: CASSRQGLGREQFF. Using reference TRBV7-9 and TRBJ2-1 for the parts outside the CDR3, the full variable domain is DTGVSQNPRHKITKRGQNVTFRCDPISEHNRLYWYRQTLGQGPEFLTYFQNEAQLEKSRLLSDRFSAERPKGSFSTLEIQRTEQGDSAMYLCASSRQGLGREQFFGPGTRLTVL.

The chain uses TRBV7-6 and TRBJ2-7; 11 nucleotides line up with TRBD2. Losses at the gene ends were 5 bases for V and 6 bases for J; bases not matched to a gene: 9. The V gene's germline CDR1 is SGHVS and CDR2 FNYEAQ. The CDR3 is made up of 15 amino acids. The CDR3 region is CASSPRLAGLFEQYF. For the CDR3, the DNA is TGTGCCAGCAGCCCTAGACTAGCGGGACTCTTCGAGCAGTACTTC.

This chain links TRBV15 with TRBJ2-1, with D tentatively TRBD2 (6 bases). Trimming pared 6 bases from V and 0 bases from J, leaving 12 bases between. This CDR3 has 15 amino acids. Germline CDR1 LNHNV, CDR2 YYDKDF (reference sequence). The CDR3 loop is CATSPEAGSYNEQFF. The CDR3 DNA sequence: TGTGCCACCAGTCCCGAAGCGGGCTCCTACAATGAGCAGTTCTTC. Drawing the rest from reference TRBV15 and TRBJ2-1, the complete variable domain is DAMVIQNPRYQVTQFGKPVTLSCSQTLNHNVMYWYQQKSSQAPKLLFHYYDKDFNNEADTPDNFQSRRPNTSFCFLDIRSPGLGDTAMYLCATSPEAGSYNEQFFGPGTRLTVL.